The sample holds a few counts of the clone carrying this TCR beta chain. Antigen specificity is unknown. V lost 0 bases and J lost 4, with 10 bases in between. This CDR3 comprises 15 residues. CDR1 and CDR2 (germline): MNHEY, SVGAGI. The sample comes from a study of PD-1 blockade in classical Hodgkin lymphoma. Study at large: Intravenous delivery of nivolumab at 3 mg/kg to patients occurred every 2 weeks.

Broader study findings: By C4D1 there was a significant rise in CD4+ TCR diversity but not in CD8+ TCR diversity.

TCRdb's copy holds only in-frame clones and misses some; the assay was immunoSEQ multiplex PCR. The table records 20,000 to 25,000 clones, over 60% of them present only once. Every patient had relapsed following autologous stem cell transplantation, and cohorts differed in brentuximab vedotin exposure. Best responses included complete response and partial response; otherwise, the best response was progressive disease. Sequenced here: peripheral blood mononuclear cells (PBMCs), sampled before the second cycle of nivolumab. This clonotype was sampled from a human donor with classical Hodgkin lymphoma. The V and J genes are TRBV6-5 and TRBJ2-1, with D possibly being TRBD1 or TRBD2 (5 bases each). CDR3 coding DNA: TGTGCCAGCAGTTACTCCAGGGACCGGTACAATGAGCAGTTCTTC. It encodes CASSYSRDRYNEQFF.